This is a list of T cell receptor beta chains from one sample in a study of T-cell reconstitution after alpha-beta-depleted transplantation in children. TCRdb processed the PCR reads anew with MiXCR; each CDR3 protein has one entry. The profile shows some 490,000 distinct CDR3 sequences, under 15% of them singletons. The starting material was PBMCs from the stem cell graft donor, obtained from the stem cell graft. All receptors derive from a human donor who donated a stem cell graft to a child with combined immunodeficiency. The CDR3 runs from the conserved cysteine through the conserved F or W. D genes are given only for firm matches. Some rows mark clone size as missing; the rest say once, few, many or name a class of expanded clone.

clone size | D gene | J gene | V gene | CDR3 protein | CDR3 DNA
once | TRBD1 | TRBJ2-3 | TRBV5-1 | CASSAWGQYTDTQYF | TGCGCCAGCAGCGCGTGGGGACAGTACACAGATACGCAGTATTTT
NA | NA | TRBJ2-2 | TRBV25-1 | CASSGQGPGELFF | TGTGCCAGCAGTGGCCAGGGTCCCGGGGAGCTGTTTTTT
many | TRBD2 | TRBJ2-7 | TRBV28 | CASSLSGGTYEQYF | TGTGCCAGCAGTCTCAGCGGGGGTACCTACGAGCAGTACTTC
few | NA | TRBJ2-7 | TRBV4-3 | CASSQASDGSYEQYF | TGCGCCAGCAGCCAGGCCTCGGACGGATCCTACGAGCAGTACTTC
NA | NA | TRBJ2-1 | TRBV12-3/TRBV12-4 | CASSLRGARGQYNEQFF | TGTGCCAGCAGTTTAAGGGGGGCCCGGGGCCAATACAATGAGCAGTTCTTC
NA | TRBD2 | TRBJ2-7 | TRBV5-1 | CASSFPSGGTYEQYF | TGCGCCAGCAGCTTCCCTAGCGGGGGCACCTACGAGCAGTACTTC
NA | TRBD1 | TRBJ1-1 | TRBV10-3 | CAISDPTGTGVRLNTEAFF | TGTGCCATCAGTGACCCGACCGGGACAGGGGTCCGACTGAACACTGAAGCTTTCTTT
NA | NA | TRBJ2-3 | TRBV10-3 | CAISEALGKWGPDTQYF | TGTGCCATCAGTGAGGCTCTAGGGAAGTGGGGCCCAGATACGCAGTATTTT
NA | TRBD1 | TRBJ2-7 | TRBV7-9 | CASSSTGQGIEQYF | TGTGCCAGCAGCTCGACAGGACAGGGCATCGAGCAGTACTTC
few | NA | TRBJ2-3 | TRBV5-1 | CASSPDWLTDTQYF | TGCGCCAGCAGCCCAGACTGGCTCACAGATACGCAGTATTTT
NA | NA | TRBJ1-1 | TRBV29-1 | CSVEEPAAGLTEAFF | TGCAGCGTTGAAGAACCGGCGGCAGGGCTCACTGAAGCTTTCTTT
few | TRBD1 | TRBJ1-5 | TRBV5-1 | CASSSGGGPQHF | TGCGCCAGCAGCTCAGGGGGGGGGCCCCAGCATTTT
NA | NA | TRBJ2-5 | TRBV4-1 | CASSQVVGARETQYF | TGCGCCAGCAGCCAAGTCGTGGGGGCTCGGGAGACCCAGTACTTC
NA | TRBD1 | TRBJ2-2 | TRBV24-1 | CATTRDRESSGELFF | TGTGCCACCACCCGGGACAGGGAATCCTCCGGGGAGCTGTTTTTT
many | NA | TRBJ2-1 | TRBV12-3/TRBV12-4 | CASSSPGGRGGYNEQFF | TGTGCCAGCAGTTCCCCTGGGGGGCGAGGGGGCTACAATGAGCAGTTCTTC
NA | TRBD2 | TRBJ2-1 | TRBV9 | CASSVQGGGAYYNEQFF | TGTGCCAGCAGCGTCCAGGGCGGGGGGGCCTACTACAATGAGCAGTTCTTC
few | TRBD1 | TRBJ1-5 | TRBV20-1 | CSARDGTGDSQPQHF | TGCAGTGCGAGGGACGGGACAGGGGACTCTCAGCCCCAGCATTTT
NA | TRBD2 | TRBJ2-3 | TRBV5-5 | CASSLRAGGPGDTQYF | TGTGCCAGCAGCTTGAGAGCGGGGGGGCCAGGAGATACGCAGTATTTT
NA | NA | TRBJ2-4 | TRBV4-1 | CASSRRLVRNIQYF | TGCGCCAGCAGCCGCCGACTAGTTAGGAACATTCAGTACTTC
few | NA | TRBJ2-7 | TRBV20-1 | CSAARGRGGEQYF | TGCAGTGCAGCGCGCGGCAGGGGTGGTGAGCAGTACTTC
many | TRBD2 | TRBJ2-3 | TRBV29-1 | CSVGLAGHTDTQYF | TGCAGCGTCGGACTAGCGGGCCACACAGATACGCAGTATTTT
many | TRBD2 | TRBJ2-1 | TRBV12-3/TRBV12-4 | CASSSRTSGRDNEQFF | TGTGCCAGCAGTTCTCGGACTAGCGGGAGGGACAATGAGCAGTTCTTC
many | NA | TRBJ1-1 | TRBV12-3/TRBV12-4 | CASSNTGGTEAFF | TGTGCCAGCAGTAACACTGGGGGCACTGAAGCTTTCTTT
many | NA | TRBJ2-1 | TRBV4-3 | CASSREDGRSINEQFF | TGCGCCAGCAGCCGCGAGGATGGGCGGTCGATTAATGAGCAGTTCTTC
NA | NA | TRBJ2-1 | TRBV6-2/TRBV6-3 | CASSLNGVEQFF | TGTGCCAGCAGTTTGAACGGCGTTGAGCAGTTCTTC
few | TRBD1 | TRBJ2-7 | TRBV10-3 | CAIKGTASYEQYF | TGTGCCATCAAGGGGACAGCTTCCTACGAGCAGTACTTC
many | NA | TRBJ2-7 | TRBV6-6 | CASIREGSYEQYF | TGTGCCAGCATCCGCGAGGGCTCCTACGAGCAGTACTTC
NA | NA | TRBJ2-1 | TRBV6-4 | CASSDSPSSYNEQFF | TGTGCCAGCAGTGACTCCCCCTCCTCCTACAATGAGCAGTTCTTC
many | NA | TRBJ2-3 | TRBV12-3/TRBV12-4 | CASTPLKGFPDTQYF | TGTGCCAGCACCCCTCTCAAGGGATTCCCAGATACGCAGTATTTT
NA | NA | TRBJ2-5 | TRBV4-3 | CASSQGLTYQETQYF | TGCGCCAGCAGCCAAGGGTTGACCTACCAAGAGACCCAGTACTTC
NA | TRBD2 | TRBJ2-3 | TRBV20-1 | CSARTFPRGGRGDTQYF | TGCAGTGCTAGAACCTTCCCCCGCGGGGGTCGGGGAGATACGCAGTATTTT
few | NA | TRBJ2-3 | TRBV21-1 | CASSTLSGLTDTQYF | TGTGCCAGCAGCACCCTGAGCGGCCTCACAGATACGCAGTATTTT
few | NA | TRBJ2-7 | TRBV12-3/TRBV12-4 | CASSPEPLWDEQYF | TGTGCCAGCAGCCCAGAGCCCCTCTGGGACGAGCAGTACTTC
few | NA | TRBJ1-2 | TRBV4-3 | CASSQDREDNYGYTF | TGCGCCAGCAGCCAAGATCGGGAGGATAACTATGGCTACACCTTC
many | NA | TRBJ1-5 | TRBV25-1 | CASSGRYSNQPQHF | TGTGCCAGCAGTGGAAGGTATAGCAATCAGCCCCAGCATTTT
many | TRBD1 | TRBJ2-4 | TRBV12-3/TRBV12-4 | CASSFGDRASKNIQYF | TGTGCCAGCAGTTTTGGGGACAGGGCGTCCAAAAACATTCAGTACTTC
many | NA | TRBJ2-1 | TRBV12-3/TRBV12-4 | CASSLLDGEDEQFF | TGTGCCAGCAGTTTACTGGACGGTGAAGATGAGCAGTTCTTC
many | TRBD1 | TRBJ2-7 | TRBV20-1 | CSATLIGGAHEQYF | TGCAGTGCCACCCTCATAGGGGGCGCCCACGAGCAGTACTTC
many | TRBD1 | TRBJ1-6 | TRBV9 | CASSSSGTGVNNSPLHF | TGTGCCAGCAGCTCGTCCGGGACAGGGGTTAATAATTCACCCCTCCACTTT
NA | TRBD1 | TRBJ2-7 | TRBV3-1 | CASRSDRGSYEQYF | TGTGCCAGCAGGTCGGACAGGGGATCCTACGAGCAGTACTTC
NA | NA | TRBJ2-7 | TRBV27 | CASSFLGERVYEQYF | TGTGCCAGCAGTTTTTTGGGGGAGAGGGTTTACGAGCAGTACTTC
few | NA | TRBJ2-7 | TRBV20-1 | CSGYLWGESYEQYF | TGCAGTGGCTATTTATGGGGGGAATCCTACGAGCAGTACTTC
few | TRBD1 | TRBJ2-1 | TRBV7-9 | CASSSDRGVVNEQFF | TGTGCCAGCAGCTCGGACAGGGGCGTCGTAAATGAGCAGTTCTTC
NA | NA | TRBJ2-7 | TRBV9 | CASSVGADLTYEQYF | TGTGCCAGCAGCGTAGGAGCGGACCTGACCTACGAGCAGTACTTC
many | NA | TRBJ1-4 | TRBV5-1 | CASSWITTNEKLFF | TGCGCCAGCAGCTGGATTACAACTAATGAAAAACTGTTTTTT
many | NA | TRBJ2-1 | TRBV12-3/TRBV12-4 | CASRTGIEQFF | TGTGCCAGCAGAACAGGGATTGAGCAGTTCTTC
few | TRBD2 | TRBJ2-7 | TRBV20-1 | CSARDSSGGGYEQYF | TGCAGTGCTAGAGATTCTAGCGGGGGGGGCTACGAGCAGTACTTC
many | TRBD2 | TRBJ2-1 | TRBV30 | CAWSPTSGGYSSYNEQFF | TGTGCCTGGAGCCCGACTAGCGGGGGGTATAGCTCCTACAATGAGCAGTTCTTC